These 30 T cell receptor beta chains were all obtained from the same sample, sequenced in a study of blood T cells in healthy people across ages (dated by TCRdb to between 2014 and 2017). Preparation of the library involved 5' RACE. The sequencer listed for this sample is Illumina HiSeq 2500. The second PCR ran for about 6 to 11 cycles and used a J-beta primer mix along with a sample-barcoded 5' primer. TCRdb ran its own pipeline on the public reads, namely fastp trimming at Q25 and MiXCR clone calling, and kept in-frame beta chains. Merged by CDR3 protein, the rows form single entries marked with the most common genes and DNA. The sample has roughly 800,000 distinct CDR3 sequences on record, 55% to 75% of them singletons. Of the sample, roughly 20% falls within the top ten clones. What was sequenced was blood. All receptors derive from a man aged 25 to 40 in good health.

The CDR3 sequence: CASSFWGAPSGANVLTF. The DNA of the CDR3 is TGTGCCAGCAGCTTTTGGGGTGCCCCATCTGGGGCCAACGTCCTGACTTTC. The rearrangement links TRBV7-2 to TRBJ2-6; D remains unclear. Germline-derived CDR1 and CDR2 are SGHTA and FQGNSA. Trimming took off 3 bases at V and 1 base at J, with 13 bases between the two ends. The CDR3 totals 17 residues.

The V and J genes are TRBV29-1 and TRBJ2-7, with D maybe TRBD1 (7 bases). Trimming stripped 3 bases from V and 4 bases from J, with 19 bases between. The CDR3 is 15 residues long. Germline-derived CDR1 and CDR2 are SQVTM and ANQGSEA. The CDR3 here is CSVDFGSQGRYEQYF. The CDR3 DNA reads TGCAGCGTTGATTTCGGTTCACAGGGGAGGTACGAGCAGTACTTC.

This sequence joins TRBV20-1 and TRBJ2-1; 11 bases match TRBD2. With V trimmed by 3 bases and J by 10 bases, 11 bases remained unmatched. The CDR3 covers 15 residues. Germline CDR1 reads DFQATT; CDR2 reads SNEGSKA (reference sequence). The CDR3 DNA sequence: TGCAGTGCTAGGACTAGCGGGGACTTATGGGGAGAGCAGTTCTTC. Its translation: CSARTSGDLWGEQFF.

This clonotype appeared a few times. V and J are TRBV29-1 and TRBJ2-4; TRBD2 matches at 9 bases. CDR3 size: 15 residues. With 6 bases clipped from V and 8 bases from J, the junction kept 14 bases outside the gene matches. In germline, CDR1 is SQVTM, CDR2 ANQGSEA. The CDR3 is CSVAGFSGSGYIQYF. Written as DNA, the CDR3 is TGCAGCGTGGCGGGGTTTAGCGGGAGTGGGTACATTCAGTACTTC.

The chain uses TRBV27 and TRBJ2-1; D possibly matches TRBD1 or TRBD2 (5 bases each). The germline V gene encodes CDR1 MNHEY and CDR2 SMNVEV (reference sequence). The length of the CDR3 is 13 residues. Trimming removed 11 bases at V and 7 bases at J, with 18 bases between. As DNA, the CDR3 is TGTGCCTCCCTAGGGGCAGGGAGTAATGAGCAGTTCTTC. It codes for CASLGAGSNEQFF.

This chain links TRBV4-2 with TRBJ2-1; 7 bases align to TRBD1. The CDR3 contains 15 residues. Germline V gene lookup returns CDR1 LGHNA and CDR2 YNFKEQ. With 3 bases clipped from V and 5 bases from J, the junction kept 7 bases outside the gene matches. The CDR3 loop is CASSQEGQVDNEQFF. CDR3 sequence (DNA): TGTGCCAGCAGCCAGGAAGGACAGGTGGACAATGAGCAGTTCTTC.

The V and J genes are TRBV27 and TRBJ2-7; 7 bases line up with TRBD1. The CDR3 has 15 residues. Trimming removed 5 bases from V and 2 bases from J; junction bases left unmatched: 9. From germline, CDR1 is MNHEY and CDR2 SMNVEV (reference sequence). The DNA for the CDR3 is TGTGCCAGCAGTCCACAGGGGTATGTCCCCTACGAGCAGTACTTC. Protein product: CASSPQGYVPYEQYF.

The chain combines TRBV18 with TRBJ2-7; no reliable D call. With 1 base removed from V and 2 bases from J, the gap between germline ends came to 15 bases. This CDR3 is 16 amino acids long. Per germline, CDR1 KGHSH and CDR2 LQKENI. Here the CDR3 DNA reads TGTGCCAGCTCACCACTGCTAACTGGGGATCCCTACGAGCAGTACTTC. Translating it yields CASSPLLTGDPYEQYF.

The V call is TRBV6-6, the J call TRBJ2-1; TRBD2 aligns across 11 bases. With 6 bases clipped from V and 8 bases from J, the junction kept 12 bases outside the gene matches. CDR3 length: 16 amino acids. The germline CDR1 and CDR2 sequences are MNHNY and SVGAGI (reference sequence). The CDR3 DNA reads as TGTGCCAGCAGGGGACAGACACTAGCGGGAGTGGATGAGCAGTTCTTC. It encodes CASRGQTLAGVDEQFF.

The genes are TRBV7-9 and TRBJ2-1; D not resolved. Germline assignment: CDR1 SEHNR and CDR2 FQNEAQ (reference sequence). This CDR3 comprises 13 residues. The germline V and J ends were trimmed by 6 bases and 6 bases, with 12 bases remaining between them. This CDR3 is CASSLGRVNEQFF. The CDR3 DNA sequence: TGTGCCAGCAGTTTGGGCAGAGTCAATGAGCAGTTCTTC.

This chain uses TRBV7-2 with TRBJ2-1; TRBD2 agrees at 11 bases. This CDR3 is 17 amino acids long. CDR1 and CDR2 from the germline V gene are SGHTA and FQGNSA. Trimming cost V 1 base and J 7 bases; bases outside gene matches: 9. CDR3 loop: CASSLDSLAGGSNEQFF. Here the CDR3 DNA reads TGTGCCAGCAGCTTAGATTCCCTAGCGGGAGGTTCAAATGAGCAGTTCTTC. The complete variable domain, with remaining parts taken from reference TRBV7-2 and TRBJ2-1, reads GAGVSQSPSNKVTEKGKDVELRCDPISGHTALYWYRQSLGQGLEFLIYFQGNSAPDKSGLPSDRFSAERTGGSVSTLTIQRTQQEDSAVYLCASSLDSLAGGSNEQFFGPGTRLTVL.

The chain carries TRBV20-1 and TRBJ2-7; 12 bases are a match to TRBD2. Trimming removed 1 base from V and 3 bases from J; junction bases left unmatched: 1. CDR1 and CDR2 (germline): DFQATT, SNEGSKA (reference sequence). The CDR3 contains 14 residues. CDR3: CSARGLAGDYEQYF. The CDR3 DNA is TGCAGTGCTAGAGGACTAGCGGGGGACTACGAGCAGTACTTC.

This clonotype was recorded at least ten times. The chain has TRBV7-2 and TRBJ2-3; D gene unclear. This CDR3 region has 12 residues. Trimming removed 5 bases at V and 0 bases at J, with 3 bases between. Germline-derived CDR1 and CDR2 are SGHTA and FQGNSA. The DNA of the CDR3 is TGTGCCAGCAGCCTTAGCACAGATACGCAGTATTTT. As protein: CASSLSTDTQYF.

There are a few counts of this clonotype. The rearrangement links TRBV27 to TRBJ1-6; 8 bases map to TRBD1. CDR1 and CDR2 (germline): MNHEY, SMNVEV (reference sequence). The CDR3 totals 15 residues. The ends lost 4 bases at V and 7 bases at J; junction bases unmatched: 6. Here the CDR3 reads CASSSPRQGNSPLHF. The DNA for the CDR3 is TGTGCCAGCAGTTCGCCACGACAGGGGAATTCACCCCTCCACTTT.

The chain couples TRBV20-1 to TRBJ2-1, with a weak D call TRBD2 (6 bases). V was pared by 3 bases and J by 3 bases, with 12 bases between. The CDR3 covers 14 residues. Germline-derived CDR1 and CDR2 are DFQATT and SNEGSKA (reference sequence). The CDR3 region has the DNA TGCAGTGCTAGTCCGGACGGGAGCTACAATGAGCAGTTCTTC. Translation gives CSASPDGSYNEQFF.

This clonotype came up a few times. The CDR3 DNA sequence: TGTGCCAGCAGCTTAGCCCAGGGTTTATGTGAGCAGTTCTTC. Translation: CASSLAQGLCEQFF. The chain links TRBV7-2 to TRBJ2-1, with D tentatively TRBD1 (5 bases). The germline V and J ends were trimmed by 0 bases and 9 bases, with 12 bases remaining between them. The germline V gene has CDR1 SGHTA and CDR2 FQGNSA. This CDR3 contains 14 residues.

The chain has TRBV30 and TRBJ2-3; TRBD2 is a possible D gene (5 bases). Germline CDR1 reads GTSNPN; CDR2 reads SVGIG (reference sequence). The CDR3 consists of 13 residues. Trimming cost V 5 bases and J 0 bases, with 9 bases left between them. CDR3 in amino acids: CAWLARSTDTQYF. The CDR3 bases are TGTGCCTGGTTAGCGAGAAGCACAGATACGCAGTATTTT. Complete variable domain (other parts from reference TRBV30 and TRBJ2-3): SQTIHQWPATLVQPVGSPLSLECTVEGTSNPNLYWYRQAAGRGLQLLFYSVGIGQISSEVPQNLSASRPQDRQFILSSKKLLLSDSGFYLCAWLARSTDTQYFGPGTRLTVL.

The chain is built from TRBV27 and TRBJ1-6; D may be TRBD1 (6 bases). CDR1 is MNHEY and CDR2 is SMNVEV in the germline V gene (reference sequence). The V end lost 5 bases, the J end lost 8 bases, and 10 bases lay between the germline ends. The CDR3 length is 13 residues. The CDR3 here is CASSRGADSPLHF. CDR3 bases: TGTGCCAGCAGTCGGGGGGCGGATTCACCCCTCCACTTT.

This clonotype was observed a few times. The chain couples TRBV11-2 to TRBJ2-7, with 7 bases matching TRBD2. CDR3 length: 15 residues. Trimming at V came to 5 bases and at J to 7 bases, leaving 14 bases not matched to a gene. CDR1 is SGHAT and CDR2 is FQNNGV in the germline V gene. The CDR3 is CASSPSGNSYNEQYF. In DNA form, the CDR3 reads TGTGCCAGCAGCCCAAGCGGGAACTCCTACAATGAGCAGTACTTC.

This chain joins TRBV9 and TRBJ2-1, with D unresolved. Germline values: CDR1 SGDLS, CDR2 YYNGEE. There are 15 residues in the CDR3. V was cut by 1 base and J by 0 bases, with 8 bases left in between. The CDR3 DNA reads as TGTGCCAGCAGCGTAACCTCCCGCTCCTACAATGAGCAGTTCTTC. Amino acids: CASSVTSRSYNEQFF.

The genes are TRBV20-1 and TRBJ2-7; tentatively, D is TRBD2 (5 bases). The V and J ends lost 0 bases and 4 bases respectively, with 22 bases between them. The CDR3 runs 17 residues. In germline, CDR1 is DFQATT, CDR2 SNEGSKA (reference sequence). The CDR3 is CSARDNPESGKGYEQYF. DNA of the CDR3: TGCAGTGCTAGAGATAACCCAGAAAGCGGAAAAGGGTACGAGCAGTACTTC.

The chain recombines TRBV7-9 with TRBJ2-5; D is possibly TRBD2 (6 bases). The CDR3 has 16 amino acids. In germline, CDR1 is SEHNR, CDR2 FQNEAQ (reference sequence). The ends were cut back, 2 bases at V and 4 bases at J, with 17 bases in the middle. CDR3 nucleotide sequence: TGTGCCAGCAGCTTACGTGGACGGGAGTTGGGAGAGACCCAGTACTTC. Protein sequence: CASSLRGRELGETQYF.

This clonotype occurred many times. The rearrangement uses TRBV27 and TRBJ2-6, with D perhaps matching TRBD2 (5 bases). Germline V gene lookup returns CDR1 MNHEY and CDR2 SMNVEV (reference sequence). V gave up 3 bases and J gave up 0 bases, with 15 bases separating them. This CDR3 region has 18 residues. This chain's CDR3 is CASSFGTEGFSGANVLTF. The CDR3 coding sequence is TGTGCCAGCAGTTTCGGCACTGAGGGTTTCTCTGGGGCCAACGTCCTGACTTTC.

The chain has TRBV20-1 and TRBJ1-2; possibly TRBD1 for D (5 bases). CDR1 DFQATT and CDR2 SNEGSKA come from the germline V gene (reference sequence). V gave up 0 bases and J gave up 4 bases, with 12 bases separating them. CDR3 size: 14 residues. The CDR3 loop reads CSARDTRQGYGYTF. In nucleotides, the CDR3 is TGCAGTGCTAGAGATACCCGCCAGGGCTATGGCTACACCTTC.

The rearrangement uses TRBV6-2 or TRBV6-3 and TRBJ2-1, with a tentative D call TRBD2 (6 bases). Germline V gene data show CDR1 as MNHEY and CDR2 as SVGEGT. Trimming shortened V by 5 bases and J by 0 bases, and 14 bases separated the two germline ends. This CDR3 contains 16 residues. Written as DNA, the CDR3 is TGTGCCAGCAGTGACTTCGGAGGGGTCTCCTACAATGAGCAGTTCTTC. This encodes CASSDFGGVSYNEQFF.

In this sample, this clonotype turned up a few times. The chain recombines TRBV6-2 or TRBV6-3 with TRBJ2-7, with 11 positions matching TRBD1. The germline V gene has CDR1 MNHEY and CDR2 SVGEGT. The CDR3 covers 15 residues. J was trimmed by 3 bases and V by 6 bases; bases with no gene match: 7. Here the CDR3 DNA reads TGTGCCAGCAGCCCGGACAGGGGGCGCAACTACGAGCAGTACTTC. This sequence encodes CASSPDRGRNYEQYF.

The chain couples TRBV15 to TRBJ2-5; D unclear. The germline CDR1 and CDR2 sequences are LNHNV and YYDKDF (reference sequence). The CDR3 is made up of 13 amino acids. Trimming stripped 3 bases from V and 1 base from J, with 6 bases between. Written as DNA, the CDR3 is TGTGCCACCAGCAGCCCCCCCCAAGAGACCCAGTACTTC. This translates into CATSSPPQETQYF.

This clonotype was detected only a few times. V gene TRBV20-1 combines with J gene TRBJ2-7; TRBD1 aligns across 7 bases. The germline V gene encodes CDR1 DFQATT and CDR2 SNEGSKA (reference sequence). This CDR3 contains 15 residues. Unmatched junction bases numbered 9, after V lost 1 base and J lost 3 bases. CDR3 amino acids: CSARAGQSFLYEQYF. DNA for the CDR3: TGCAGTGCTAGAGCGGGACAGTCTTTTCTCTACGAGCAGTACTTC.

The chain is built from TRBV11-2 and TRBJ1-2; TRBD1 is a possible D gene (5 bases). CDR1 SGHAT and CDR2 FQNNGV come from the germline V gene. V shed 0 bases and J shed 0 bases, with 8 bases lying between them. This CDR3 spans 15 amino acids. CDR3 amino acids: CASSLEPGTNYGYTF. CDR3 nucleotide sequence: TGTGCCAGCAGCTTAGAACCAGGGACTAACTATGGCTACACCTTC.

The chain uses TRBV12-3 or TRBV12-4 and TRBJ2-5; TRBD1 aligns across 7 bases. The CDR3 has 14 residues. Germline trimming cut 7 bases from V and 5 bases from J; bases unmatched to any gene: 10. The CDR3 loop is CASTPQGVAETQYF. Here the CDR3 DNA reads TGTGCCAGCACCCCCCAGGGGGTCGCGGAGACCCAGTACTTC.